Below are 26 T cell receptor beta chains sequenced from a single sample in a study of T-cell memory formation after mild COVID-19. TCRdb ran MiXCR on the 5' RACE reads and lists one entry per CDR3 protein. The table has tens of thousands of distinct CDR3 sequences, approximately 30% seen once. The specimen was PBMCs or a T cell subset sorted from them (not recorded which). The receptors were sampled from a man younger than 35 who had mild COVID-19 (a few samples of this study predate the infection). Cell type and time point are not known.

This sequence joins TRBV7-3 and TRBJ2-5, with D maybe TRBD2 (6 bases). This CDR3 comprises 17 residues. Trimming stripped 2 bases from V and 1 base from J, with 17 bases between. Germline V gives CDR1 SGHTA, CDR2 FQGTGA. The CDR3 is CASSLGVTGTAQETQYF. Written as DNA, the CDR3 is TGTGCCAGCAGCTTAGGGGTAACCGGGACTGCCCAAGAGACCCAGTACTTC.

The chain combines TRBV2 with TRBJ2-2; TRBD2 is a possible D gene (6 bases). Germline V gene lookup returns CDR1 SNHLY and CDR2 FYNNEI. The CDR3 loop spans 17 amino acids. Trimming shortened V by 3 bases and J by 2 bases, and 16 bases separated the two germline ends. CDR3: CASSDLAGRGNTGELFF. CDR3 DNA: TGTGCCAGCAGTGACCTTGCTGGGCGGGGTAACACCGGGGAGCTGTTTTTT.

This clonotype was observed a handful of times. Its ends do not fully match the called genes, so a read error is possible. V and J are TRBV29-1 and TRBJ2-5, with 8 bases that match TRBD2. There are 15 residues in the CDR3. Germline-derived CDR1 and CDR2 are SQVTM and ANQGSEA. CDR3 protein: CSVEEAGDPGETQYF. CDR3 coding DNA: TGCAGCGTGGAAGAAGCGGGGGACCCAGGGGAGACCCAGTACTTC.

The CDR3, as DNA: TGTGCCAGCAGTTACTCGCAGGGGCGGGCCAAAAACATTCAGTACTTC. Translated: CASSYSQGRAKNIQYF. This rearrangement joins TRBV6-6 to TRBJ2-4, with a weak D call TRBD1 (6 bases). V lost 0 bases and J 1 base, leaving 10 bases between the germline ends. Germline CDR1 and CDR2: MNHNY and SVGAGI (reference sequence). This CDR3 has 16 amino acids.

The sample holds one count of this clonotype. V gene TRBV20-1 combines with J gene TRBJ1-1; 8 positions agree with TRBD1. This CDR3 is built from 14 residues. Germline CDR1 DFQATT, CDR2 SNEGSKA (reference sequence). The V gene end was trimmed by 3 bases and the J gene end by 5 bases; junction bases not matched to a gene: 8. The CDR3: CSARVRQGRTEAFF. The CDR3 DNA follows: TGCAGTGCTAGGGTGAGACAGGGGAGGACTGAAGCTTTCTTT.

The chain carries TRBV7-9 and TRBJ1-5, with unresolved D. The germline CDR1 and CDR2 sequences are SEHNR and FQNEAQ (reference sequence). V lost 5 bases to trimming and J lost 5 bases, with 19 bases between them. The CDR3 totals 16 residues. The CDR3 protein is CASSNAIGGFDQPQHF. The CDR3 region has the DNA TGTGCCAGCAGCAATGCCATAGGAGGGTTCGATCAGCCCCAGCATTTT.

This clonotype has more than one count but fewer than ten. The rearrangement uses TRBV6-5 and TRBJ2-7, with D uncertain. Germline V gives CDR1 MNHEY, CDR2 SVGAGI. V gave up 8 bases and J gave up 0 bases, with 2 bases separating them. The CDR3 is 10 residues long. The CDR3 spells CASGSYEQYF. The CDR3 region has the DNA TGTGCCAGCGGCTCCTACGAGCAGTACTTC.

This rearrangement joins TRBV5-1 to TRBJ2-1, with D maybe TRBD1 (5 bases). V was shortened by 2 bases and J by 13 bases, with 10 bases between the two germline ends. The CDR3 contains 11 residues. CDR1 is SGHRS and CDR2 is YFSETQ in the germline V gene. CDR3 residues: CASSFQTVQFF. The CDR3 DNA sequence: TGCGCCAGCAGCTTCCAGACAGTCCAGTTCTTC.

There are a few counts of this clonotype. The genes are TRBV7-9 and TRBJ2-4; D unclear. The CDR3 is 16 residues long. From germline, CDR1 is SEHNR and CDR2 FQNEAQ (reference sequence). The V and J ends lost 3 bases and 1 base respectively, with 13 bases between them. The CDR3 region has the DNA TGTGCCAGCAGCTTCGAACCTTTGGGGGCCAAAAACATTCAGTACTTC. Translation: CASSFEPLGAKNIQYF.

V gene TRBV6-2 or TRBV6-3 combines with J gene TRBJ1-5; no clear D gene. The germline V gene has CDR1 MNHEY and CDR2 SVGEGT. The CDR3 has 15 amino acids. V was shortened by 6 bases and J by 0 bases, with 12 bases between the two germline ends. The CDR3 here is CASSNYRNSNQPQHF. The CDR3 region has the DNA TGTGCCAGCAGCAACTACCGTAATAGCAATCAGCCCCAGCATTTT.

The rearrangement joins TRBV7-6 to TRBJ1-6; D is uncertain. This CDR3 is built from 15 residues. CDR1 and CDR2 from the germline V gene are SGHVS and FNYEAQ. The V end lost 3 bases, the J end lost 0 bases, and 6 bases lay between the germline ends. CDR3 protein: CASSLDYSYNSPLHF. CDR3 coding DNA: TGTGCCAGCAGCTTGGACTACTCCTATAATTCACCCCTCCACTTT.

J is TRBJ2-7 and V is TRBV3-1, with a tentative D call TRBD2 (6 bases). Trimming pared 4 bases from V and 6 bases from J, leaving 16 bases between. Germline loops: CDR1 LGHDT, CDR2 YNNKEL (reference sequence). This CDR3 contains 14 residues. This chain's CDR3 is CASSPGARASEQYV. The CDR3 coding sequence is TGTGCCAGCAGCCCGGGAGCGAGGGCCTCCGAGCAGTACGTC.

This clonotype was counted between two and nine times. V and J are TRBV15 and TRBJ2-1, with 10 bases identical to TRBD2. J gave up 8 bases and V 5 bases, and 9 bases lay outside the gene matches. Germline-derived CDR1 and CDR2 are LNHNV and YYDKDF (reference sequence). The CDR3 is 15 amino acids. The CDR3 DNA follows: TGTGCCACCAGCCTGCAGAGCGGGGGGGCCCATGAGCAGTTCTTC. Amino acid sequence: CATSLQSGGAHEQFF.

This chain joins TRBV29-1 and TRBJ2-7; D gene uncertain. The CDR3 sequence is 14 residues long. From germline, CDR1 is SQVTM and CDR2 ANQGSEA. V was shortened by 1 base and J by 0 bases, with 10 bases between the two germline ends. The CDR3 loop reads CSVEGGTYSYEQYF. In DNA, the CDR3 is TGCAGCGTTGAAGGTGGTACGTACTCCTACGAGCAGTACTTC.

The genes are TRBV6-4 and TRBJ2-3; unclear D gene. This CDR3 comprises 14 residues. CDR1 MRHNA and CDR2 SNTAGT come from the germline V gene. V lost 0 bases and J 3 bases, leaving 7 bases between the germline ends. The CDR3 region is CASSDSKGTDTQYF. In DNA, the CDR3 is TGTGCCAGCAGTGACTCGAAAGGGACAGATACGCAGTATTTT.

The V gene is TRBV5-5, the J gene TRBJ1-5; D is ambiguous. This CDR3 contains 15 residues. CDR1 is SGHKS and CDR2 is YYEKEE in the germline V gene (reference sequence). Trimming stripped 1 base from V and 3 bases from J, with 11 bases between. The chain's CDR3 is CASSLSSGNNQPQHF. The CDR3 coding sequence is TGTGCCAGCAGCTTGTCTTCGGGCAACAATCAGCCCCAGCATTTT.

V and J are TRBV4-1 and TRBJ1-4; D is undetermined. The V end was cut by 1 base, the J end by 4 bases, with 7 bases between. The CDR3 loop spans 14 amino acids. Germline CDR1 and CDR2: MGHRA and YSYEKL. The CDR3 reads CASSQATGNEKLFF. The CDR3 bases are TGCGCCAGCAGCCAAGCAACGGGTAATGAAAAACTGTTTTTT.

The gene calls are TRBV15 and TRBJ2-3; D assignment may be TRBD1 or TRBD2 (5 bases each). The germline CDR1 and CDR2 sequences are LNHNV and YYDKDF (reference sequence). The CDR3 is 17 residues long. V was cut by 0 bases and J by 0 bases, with 13 bases left in between. The CDR3 sequence is CATSRDLRGASTDTQYF. The CDR3 nucleotides read TGTGCCACCAGCAGAGATCTTCGAGGGGCTAGCACAGATACGCAGTATTTT.

The V and J genes are TRBV29-1 and TRBJ2-5; 7 bases map to TRBD2. The length of the CDR3 is 13 residues. V was pared by 8 bases and J by 5 bases, with 11 bases of the junction left unmatched. CDR1 is SQVTM, CDR2 ANQGSEA, per germline. CDR3 region: CSLPWGEGETQYF. The CDR3 DNA reads TGCAGCCTCCCGTGGGGGGAGGGGGAGACCCAGTACTTC.

By sample fraction, this clonotype is medium-sized. The chain uses TRBV4-2 and TRBJ2-1; D not certain. The length of the CDR3 is 16 residues. Between the trimmed V and J ends, which lost 0 bases and 0 bases, there was a span of 9 bases. Germline CDR1 LGHNA, CDR2 YNFKEQ. CDR3 region: CASSQEGSTSYNEQFF. In nucleotides, the CDR3 is TGTGCCAGCAGCCAAGAGGGATCTACCTCCTACAATGAGCAGTTCTTC.

For the CDR3, the DNA is TGTGCCAGCAGCTTAGATCCCAGGGGAGACACAGATACGCAGTATTTT. Translation: CASSLDPRGDTDTQYF. The chain couples TRBV7-9 to TRBJ2-3, with D possibly matching TRBD1 (6 bases). The V gene's germline CDR1 is SEHNR and CDR2 FQNEAQ (reference sequence). The CDR3 extends over 16 amino acids. V dropped 1 base and J dropped 2 bases, with 13 bases sitting between them.

This clonotype showed up just a few times. This chain connects TRBV2 to TRBJ2-7; D unclear. CDR1 and CDR2 from the germline V gene are SNHLY and FYNNEI. The germline V and J ends were trimmed by 4 bases and 3 bases, with 7 bases remaining between them. The length of the CDR3 is 12 residues. The CDR3 nucleotides are TGTGCCAGCAGTGGGATCCTCTACGAGCAGTACTTC. It is translated as CASSGILYEQYF. The whole variable domain, remainder taken from reference TRBV2 and TRBJ2-7, is EPEVTQTPSHQVTQMGQEVILRCVPISNHLYFYWYRQILGQKVEFLVSFYNNEISEKSEIFDDQFSVERPDGSNFTLKIRSTKLEDSAMYFCASSGILYEQYFGPGTRLTVT.

The chain joins TRBV2 to TRBJ1-1; the match to TRBD1 covers 7 bases. CDR1 is SNHLY, CDR2 FYNNEI, per germline. This CDR3 contains 11 residues. The V segment lost 8 bases and the J segment 4 bases; nucleotides outside the gene matches: 1. CDR3 in amino acids: CASSGGTEAFF. CDR3 in DNA: TGTGCCAGCTCAGGGGGCACTGAAGCTTTCTTT.

V is TRBV27 and J is TRBJ2-1; possible D gene TRBD1, 6 bases. CDR1 MNHEY and CDR2 SMNVEV come from the germline V gene (reference sequence). Trimming left V 5 bases short and J 9 bases short, with 23 bases between. This CDR3 is 16 amino acids long. CDR3 residues: CASSLARQVVGSEQFF. In DNA, the CDR3 is TGTGCCAGCAGTCTGGCGAGACAGGTGGTCGGTAGTGAGCAGTTCTTC.

V is TRBV15 and J is TRBJ2-2; 10 positions match TRBD1. V was pared by 5 bases and J by 6 bases, with 9 bases of the junction left unmatched. The germline CDR1 and CDR2 sequences are LNHNV and YYDKDF (reference sequence). This CDR3 comprises 16 residues. The chain's CDR3 is CATSLRQGAGPGELFF. CDR3 nucleotide sequence: TGTGCCACCAGCCTACGACAGGGGGCAGGGCCCGGGGAGCTGTTTTTT.

The chain carries TRBV4-2 and TRBJ2-2; 10 bases align to TRBD2. The germline gives CDR1 LGHNA, CDR2 YNFKEQ. CDR3 length: 16 amino acids. V was pared by 4 bases and J by 1 base, with 3 bases of the junction left unmatched. DNA of the CDR3: TGTGCCAGCAGCCCCCGACTAGCGGGGAACACCGGGGAGCTGTTTTTT. This gives the protein CASSPRLAGNTGELFF.